The clone carrying this TCR beta chain has a single count. Per the original methods: Using reference gene primer amplification, nucleated cell counts were estimated. Sequenced by immunoSEQ multiplex PCR; TCRdb stores in-frame clones only, minus some. D and trimming come from the DNA, and the V and J calls and clone size come from that table. The sample has a few hundred thousand clones, around 89% seen once. The length of the CDR3 is 19 residues. V dropped 5 bases and J dropped 0; count of bases not matched to a gene: 13. Per germline, CDR1 PRHDT and CDR2 FYEKMQ (reference sequence). The record originates from a study of blood T cell repertoires in COVID-19. About the study: Specimens from acute and convalescent COVID-19 originated in the United States, Italy and Spain.

Sequenced sample: peripheral blood. V usage is TRBV13 and J usage is TRBJ2-6, with 7 bases matching TRBD1. The receptor was derived from a woman aged 30 to 39 who had recovered from COVID-19. The CDR3 sequence is CASSPSDRATTSGANVLTF. CDR3 bases: TGTGCCAGCAGCCCCTCCGACAGGGCAACAACCTCTGGGGCCAACGTCCTGACTTTC.